The rows below give T cell receptor beta chains drawn from one sample of a study of blood T cell repertoires in COVID-19. Method: immunoSEQ multiplex PCR; TCRdb's copy keeps in-frame clones and lacks some. The sample carries around 110,000 clones, about three quarters recorded once. Sequenced: peripheral blood. These receptor sequences come from an elderly man with COVID-19, enrolled during active disease. Each CDR3 is given with its conserved first and last residue. The D gene is left open where the match is weak. Clone size is stated in some rows and not others, as once, few, many or a class when expanded.

>13|TRBJ1-1|TRBV7-2|TRBD1|.
TGTGCCAGCAGCTTAGACAGGGGGACTGAAGCTTTCTTT
CASSLDRGTEAFF
>15|TRBJ1-6|TRBV30|TRBD1|.
TGTGCCTGGGACAGGGGTTTGGCGGAGAATTCACCCCTCCACTTT
CAWDRGLAENSPLHF
>14|TRBJ2-2|TRBV11-3|TRBD1|.
TGTGCCAGTGCTCCAGGGGGTAACACCGGGGAGCTGTTTTTT
CASAPGGNTGELFF
>16|TRBJ2-1|TRBV27|TRBD1|.
TGTGCCAGCAGTTTACTGTCCGGGACAGACACCAATGAGCAGTTCTTC
CASSLLSGTDTNEQFF
>16|TRBJ2-1|TRBV5-4|TRBD2|.
TGTGCCAGCAGCTTGTCTTGGACTAGCGCTTCGAATGAGCAGTTCTTC
CASSLSWTSASNEQFF
>15|TRBJ2-1|TRBV5-1|.|.
TGCGCCAGCAGCTTGCCCCAGGCCAGCTACAATGAGCAGTTCTTC
CASSLPQASYNEQFF
>13|TRBJ1-2|TRBV28|.|.
TGTGCCGCCTACCTGGGACAACACTATGGCTACACCTTC
CAAYLGQHYGYTF
>15|TRBJ2-2|TRBV28|.|.
TGTGCCAGCAGTTTAGGGCCCCCTTGGACCGGGGAGCTGTTTTTT
CASSLGPPWTGELFF
>14|TRBJ2-5|TRBV9|TRBD2|.
TGTGCCAGCAGCGTAGAAACTAGCGGAGAGACCCAGTACTTC
CASSVETSGETQYF
>13|TRBJ1-5|TRBV19|.|.
TGTGCCAGTAGAAGTCAGTCTAATCAGCCCCAGCATTTT
CASRSQSNQPQHF
>13|TRBJ1-5|TRBV5-8|.|.
TGTGCCAGCAGCTTCGACAGAAAGGGGCCCCAGCATTTT
CASSFDRKGPQHF
>13|TRBJ1-2|TRBV12-3/TRBV12-4|.|.
TGTGCCAGCAGTTTTGGGAGTAACTATGGCTACACCTTC
CASSFGSNYGYTF
>13|TRBJ2-7|TRBV6-5|.|once
TGTGCCAGCAGTTACGCCCAGGGTTACGAGCAGTACTTC
CASSYAQGYEQYF
>17|TRBJ2-7|TRBV6-2/TRBV6-3|.|.
TGTGCCAGCAGTTACAACCCATCGCAGGTGGTCTCCTACGAGCAGTACTTC
CASSYNPSQVVSYEQYF
>19|TRBJ2-6|TRBV4-1|TRBD1|.
TGCGCCAGCAGCCAAGGGAGGACAGGGGTCGTCTCTGGGGCCAACGTCCTGACTTTC
CASSQGRTGVVSGANVLTF
>14|TRBJ2-5|TRBV7-2|TRBD2|once
TGTGCCAGCAGCTTTAGCGGGATTCGGCAAACCCAGTACTTC
CASSFSGIRQTQYF
>10|TRBJ2-1|TRBV20-1|TRBD2|.
TGTAGCGGACTAGGGAATGAGCAGTTCTTC
CSGLGNEQFF
>14|TRBJ2-5|TRBV6-5|.|.
TGTGCCAGCAGGGACAATACCGGTCGGGAGACCCAGTACTTC
CASRDNTGRETQYF
>15|TRBJ2-1|TRBV6-5|.|.
TGTGCCAGCAGTTACGGGGGGAGTGGCTACAATGAGCAGTTCTTC
CASSYGGSGYNEQFF
>14|TRBJ2-5|TRBV6-2/TRBV6-3|.|few
TGTGCCAGCAGCTCCGGGGGAACAAAAGAGACCCAGTACTTC
CASSSGGTKETQYF